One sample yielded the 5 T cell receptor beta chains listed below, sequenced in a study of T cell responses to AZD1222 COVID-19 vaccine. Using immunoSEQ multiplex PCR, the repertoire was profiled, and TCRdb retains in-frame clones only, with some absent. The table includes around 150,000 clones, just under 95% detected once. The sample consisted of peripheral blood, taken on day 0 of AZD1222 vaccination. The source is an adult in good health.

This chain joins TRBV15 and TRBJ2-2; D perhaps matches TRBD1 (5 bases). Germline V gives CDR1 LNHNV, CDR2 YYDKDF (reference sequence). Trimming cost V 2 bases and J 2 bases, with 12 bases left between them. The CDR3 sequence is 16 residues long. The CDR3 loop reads CATSRQGLRNTGELFF. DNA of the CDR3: TGTGCCACCAGCAGACAGGGCCTTCGAAACACCGGGGAGCTGTTTTTT.

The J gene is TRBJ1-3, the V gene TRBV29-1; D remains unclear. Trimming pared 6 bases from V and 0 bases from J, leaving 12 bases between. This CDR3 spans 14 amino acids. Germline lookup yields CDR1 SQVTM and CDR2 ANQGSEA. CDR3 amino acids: CSVIIVSSGNTIYF. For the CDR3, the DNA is TGCAGCGTGATTATAGTAAGCTCTGGAAACACCATATATTTT.

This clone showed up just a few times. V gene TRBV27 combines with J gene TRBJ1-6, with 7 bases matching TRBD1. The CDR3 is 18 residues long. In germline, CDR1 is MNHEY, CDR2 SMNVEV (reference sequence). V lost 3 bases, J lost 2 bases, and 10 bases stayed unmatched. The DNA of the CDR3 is TGTGCCAGCAGTTTCAGCAGGGGGGGAGAGGCCTATAATTCACCCCTCCACTTT. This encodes CASSFSRGGEAYNSPLHF.

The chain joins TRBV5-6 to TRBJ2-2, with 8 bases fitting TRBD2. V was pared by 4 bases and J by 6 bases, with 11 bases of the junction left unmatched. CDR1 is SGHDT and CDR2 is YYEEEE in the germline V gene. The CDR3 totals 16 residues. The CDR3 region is CASSRGSGGPSGELFF. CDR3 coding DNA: TGTGCCAGCAGCCGGGGGAGCGGGGGCCCATCCGGGGAGCTGTTTTTT.

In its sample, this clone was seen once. CDR3 sequence: CAWSVGHPGGEQYF. CDR3 nucleotide sequence: TGTGCCTGGAGTGTTGGGCACCCGGGCGGCGAGCAGTACTTC. The V call is TRBV30, the J call TRBJ2-7; D ambiguous. CDR1 is GTSNPN and CDR2 is SVGIG in the germline V gene (reference sequence). The CDR3 runs 14 residues. The V gene lost 0 bases and the J gene lost 6 bases, with 15 bases spanning the gap.